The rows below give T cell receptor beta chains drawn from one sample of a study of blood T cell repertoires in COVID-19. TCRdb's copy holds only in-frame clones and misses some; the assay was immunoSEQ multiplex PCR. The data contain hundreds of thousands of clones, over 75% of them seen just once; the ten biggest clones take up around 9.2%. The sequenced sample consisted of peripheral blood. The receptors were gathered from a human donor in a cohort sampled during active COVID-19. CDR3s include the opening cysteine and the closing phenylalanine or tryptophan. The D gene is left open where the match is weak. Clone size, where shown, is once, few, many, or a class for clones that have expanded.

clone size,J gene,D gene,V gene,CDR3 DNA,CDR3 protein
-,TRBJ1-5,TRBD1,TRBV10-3,TGTGCCATCAGTGAGAAAGGGACAGGGAATCAGCCCCAGCATTTT,CAISEKGTGNQPQHF
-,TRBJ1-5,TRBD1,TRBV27,TGTGCCAGCAGTTTAGAAACAGGGGATAATCAGCCCCAGCATTTT,CASSLETGDNQPQHF
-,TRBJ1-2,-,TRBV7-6,TGTGCCAGCAGCACTACCGATACAGGGTCCCATGGCTACACCTTC,CASSTTDTGSHGYTF
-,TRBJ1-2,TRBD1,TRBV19,TGTGCCAGTAGTCCGGGACAGTTCGGGAGCTACACCTTC,CASSPGQFGSYTF
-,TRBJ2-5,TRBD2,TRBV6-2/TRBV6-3,TGTGCCAGCAGTTACCCTAGCGGGGGTCAAGAGACCCAGTACTTC,CASSYPSGGQETQYF
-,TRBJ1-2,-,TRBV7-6,TGTGCCAGCAGCTTAGGGGTCGCAGGGCCCTATGGCTACACCTTC,CASSLGVAGPYGYTF
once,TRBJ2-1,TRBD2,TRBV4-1,TGCGCCAGCAGCATGCGGACTAGCGGGGGGTTTGATGAGCAGTTCTTC,CASSMRTSGGFDEQFF
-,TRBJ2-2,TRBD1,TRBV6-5,TGTGCCAGCAGTTACCGGACAGGGGCCACCGGGGAGCTGTTTTTT,CASSYRTGATGELFF
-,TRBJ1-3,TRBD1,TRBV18,TGTGCCAGCTCACCGGACAGGGGATACGGAAACACCATATATTTT,CASSPDRGYGNTIYF
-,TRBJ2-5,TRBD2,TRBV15,TGTGCCACCGGTTCAGCGGGAGGGCCTCTAGAGACCCAGTACTTC,CATGSAGGPLETQYF
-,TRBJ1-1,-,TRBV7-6,TGTGCCAGCAGCCCCCGAGCAGGCCTGAACACTGAAGCTTTCTTT,CASSPRAGLNTEAFF
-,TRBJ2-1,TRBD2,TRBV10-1,TGCGCCAGCAGTGAGTCAGGCAGCGGGAACTACAATGAGCAGTTCTTC,CASSESGSGNYNEQFF
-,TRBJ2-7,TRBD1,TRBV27,TGTGCCAGCAGTGACAGGGCCGAAGGTCCATACGAGCAGTACTTC,CASSDRAEGPYEQYF
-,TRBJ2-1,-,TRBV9,TGTGCCAGCAGCGAGAAGGCCTCGCGGGCCCATGAGCAGTTCTTC,CASSEKASRAHEQFF
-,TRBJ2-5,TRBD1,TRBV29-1,TGCAGCGCAACGACAGGGATGGAGACCCAGTACTTC,CSATTGMETQYF
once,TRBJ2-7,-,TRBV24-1,TGTGCCACCAGTGATCCGGACAGCATGATCTACGAGCAGTACTTC,CATSDPDSMIYEQYF
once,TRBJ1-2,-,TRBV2,TGTGCCAGCAGTATGACAGGCCCCCAGACTGCCCCCGTCTATGGCTACACCTTC,CASSMTGPQTAPVYGYTF
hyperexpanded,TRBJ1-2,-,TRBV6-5,TGTGCCAGCACCGACTTCGTTGGGTTGAAGGAAGGCTACACCTTC,CASTDFVGLKEGYTF
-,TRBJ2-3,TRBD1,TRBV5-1,TGCGCCAGCAGCTGGGGTCTACAGGGGGCAATAGATACGCAGTATTTT,CASSWGLQGAIDTQYF
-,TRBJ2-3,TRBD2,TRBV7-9,TGTGCCAGCAGCCCCGGGGAGGGTCTGAGCACAGATACGCAGTATTTT,CASSPGEGLSTDTQYF
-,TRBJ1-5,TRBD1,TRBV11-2,TGTGCCAGCAGCCGCGGGACAGGGGGTTATGGCAATCAGCCCCAGCATTTT,CASSRGTGGYGNQPQHF